Below, one TCR beta chain is given with its context. This clonotype was seen at least ten times. The antigen it recognizes is unknown. No clone much larger than this one lies a single base away; base qualities are absent. Hyperthyroidism patients were newly diagnosed, had a disease duration of under 2 months, and were aged 18 to 65 years. Any patient with an uncontrolled infection, another autoimmune disease, pregnancy or lactation was excluded. Diagnoses were based on clinical symptoms, serum thyroxine and TRAb, thyroid ultrasound and orbital computed tomography. For progressor patients, blood was drawn at the first diagnosis of hyperthyroidism, before any ophthalmopathy symptoms had appeared. PBMCs were separated from around 9.1 ml of fresh peripheral blood using Ficoll-Paque density gradient centrifugation. Patients classed as progressors first received a Graves' hyperthyroidism diagnosis and then went on to develop ophthalmopathy during follow-up. Total RNA was extracted using Trizol reagent, and RNA quality was assessed on an Agilent 2100 Bioanalyzer.

The source of the sample is a study of T cells in Graves' hyperthyroidism and ophthalmopathy (dated by TCRdb to the late 2010s). Regarding the study in general: Peripheral blood was collected at initial diagnosis, before any treatment. TCR V-J signatures able to tell the groups apart were searched for in a discovery cohort of 95 to 100 patients, of whom over 40 had Graves' ophthalmopathy and about 60 had stable Graves' hyperthyroidism. Whether ophthalmopathy could be predicted prospectively was tested in an independent validation cohort made up of about 18 hyperthyroidism patients plus 17 patients who later progressed to ophthalmopathy. For training and testing, the roughly 97 patients in the discovery cohort were randomly divided in a 7:3 ratio. The study also compared thyroid tissue and blood T-cell repertoires from several Graves' hyperthyroidism patients. Following sampling, methimazole starting at 30 mg daily was given to hyperthyroidism patients, and high-dose intravenous methylprednisolone was given to ophthalmopathy patients. TCR Vbeta CDR3 sequencing of 135 peripheral blood samples (43 ophthalmopathy, about 80 hyperthyroidism and some 17 progressor patients) is reported in the paper. Overall study results and their limits: No statistical method was used to set the sample size in advance, and investigators knew the group allocation. In validation, the model predicted progression to ophthalmopathy with approximately 71% sensitivity and approximately 72% specificity, a median of about 6 months before onset. Most expanded thyroid clonotypes (frequency above 0.001) were also found in blood, which suggests that blood repertoires may mirror thyroid immune responses. Ophthalmopathy was separated from stable hyperthyroidism by a 13 V-J signature model, with approximately 89% sensitivity and roughly 84% specificity obtained in cross-validation and 80%/75% obtained in testing.

The TCR beta CDR3 regions were amplified from the RNA transcripts. The first round of RT-PCR for the TCR CDR3 was performed with the HTBI primer set and the Qiagen OneStep RT-PCR kit. A second multiplex PCR round built the libraries, followed by size selection and purification. The libraries were sequenced on an Illumina HiSeq2000 using paired-end 100 bp reads. The published analysis was carried out like this. SOAPnuke was used to process the raw data, throwing out any read that contained adapters or uncalled bases, had a mean Phred below 15, or lacked an exact constant-primer or identifier match. High-quality paired reads were merged with COPE v1.2.5, and unique nucleotide sequences were defined as clonotypes. MiTCR v1.1 was used to align clonotypes to the IMGT TRBV, TRBD and TRBJ reference segments. Analysis was restricted to V-J combinations with a frequency above 0.0001, which covered roughly 99% of repertoires. A TCS score was defined as the ratio of F50 (clonal expansion) to E x V (chaos), with BLOSUM62-based TCRdist applied between CDR3 peptides within each V-J. Welch's t-statistics and random forest reduced 500 to 650 V-J features to under 15, which were used in a naive Bayes classifier (R e1071). TCRdb's own reprocessing of the public reads used fastp at Q25 and MiXCR and kept productive beta chains. Rows merge per CDR3 protein into single entries with the most common DNA and genes. The V and J calls here are based on TCRdb, not the publication. The sample has more than 300,000 distinct CDR3 sequences on record, roughly 17% of them singletons. The ten top clones hold around a third of the sample.

The sequencing input was blood. This receptor was identified in a woman in her thirties with Graves' hyperthyroidism that later progressed to Graves' ophthalmopathy.

At the DNA level, the sequence is TGTGCCAGCAGCGTAGATCTAGCGGTCCAAGAGACCCAGTACTTC. Its protein reads: CASSVDLAVQETQYF. The V and J segments used are TRBV9 and TRBJ2-5; 7 bases in the junction line up with TRBD2. CDR1 is given as SGDLS and CDR2 as YYNGEE, both from the germline V gene. The CDR3, cysteine through phenylalanine, is 15 amino acids long. Only CDR3 DNA is held: 45 bases, read in frame from base 1. V loses 0 bases at its end and J loses 1 base; junction bases beyond the gene matches: 3.